This T cell receptor (beta chain) came from a study of T cells in Graves' hyperthyroidism and ophthalmopathy. Looking at the study overall: Peripheral blood sampling occurred at initial diagnosis, before any treatment. General study points: Appearing also in blood were most of the thyroid clonotypes expanded above 0.001.

The CDR3 runs 13 residues. V was cut by 2 bases and J by 2 bases, with 6 bases left in between. The patients, who ranged from 18 to 65 in age, presented with newly diagnosed hyperthyroidism lasting under 2 months. This clonotype occurred many times. The target antigen is unknown. The CDR3 regions of TCR beta were amplified from RNA transcripts. First-round RT-PCR targeting the TCR CDR3 was performed with the HTBI primer set. TCRdb fed the multiplex PCR reads into MiXCR, producing one record per CDR3 protein. This sample has 300,000 to 450,000 distinct CDR3 sequences; roughly 12% occur once, and the top ten carry more than 20%.

Sequenced material: blood. The TCR sequence derives from a man aged 25-45 years with Graves' hyperthyroidism that later progressed to Graves' ophthalmopathy. The chain joins TRBV12-3 or TRBV12-4 to TRBJ2-5; no firm D call. The CDR3 protein is CASSLPNQETQYF. DNA of the CDR3: TGTGCCAGCAGTTTACCGAATCAAGAGACCCAGTACTTC.